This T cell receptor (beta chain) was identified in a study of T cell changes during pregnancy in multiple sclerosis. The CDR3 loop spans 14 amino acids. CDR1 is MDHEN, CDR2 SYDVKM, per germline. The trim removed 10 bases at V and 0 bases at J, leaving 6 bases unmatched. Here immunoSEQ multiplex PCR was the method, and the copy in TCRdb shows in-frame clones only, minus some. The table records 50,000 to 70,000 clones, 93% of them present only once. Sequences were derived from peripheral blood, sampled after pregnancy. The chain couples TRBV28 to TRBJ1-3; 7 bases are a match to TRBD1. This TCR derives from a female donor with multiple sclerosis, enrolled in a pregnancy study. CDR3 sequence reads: CATQQGFSGNTIYF. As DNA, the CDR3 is TGTGCCACACAACAGGGGTTCTCTGGAAACACCATATATTTT.